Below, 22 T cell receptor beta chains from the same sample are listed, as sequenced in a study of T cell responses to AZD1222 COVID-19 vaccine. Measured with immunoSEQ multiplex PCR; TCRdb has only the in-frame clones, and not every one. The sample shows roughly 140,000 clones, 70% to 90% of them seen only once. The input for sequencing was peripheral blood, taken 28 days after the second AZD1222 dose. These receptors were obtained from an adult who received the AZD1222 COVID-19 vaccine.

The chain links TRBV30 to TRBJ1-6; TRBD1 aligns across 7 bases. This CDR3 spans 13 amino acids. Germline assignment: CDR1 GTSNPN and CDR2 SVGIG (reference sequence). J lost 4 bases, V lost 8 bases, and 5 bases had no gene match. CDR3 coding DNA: TGTGCCAGAATGACAGGGTATAATTCACCCCTCCACTTT. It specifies CARMTGYNSPLHF.

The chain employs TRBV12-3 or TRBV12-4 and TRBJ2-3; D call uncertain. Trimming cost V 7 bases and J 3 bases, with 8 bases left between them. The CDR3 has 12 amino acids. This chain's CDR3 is CASKRSTDTQYF. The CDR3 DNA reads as TGTGCCAGCAAACGATCGACAGATACGCAGTATTTT.

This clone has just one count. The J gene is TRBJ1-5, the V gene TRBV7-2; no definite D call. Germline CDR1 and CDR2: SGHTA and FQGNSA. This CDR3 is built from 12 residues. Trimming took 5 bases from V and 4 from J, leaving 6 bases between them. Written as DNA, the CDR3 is TGTGCCAGCAGCCCCTTTAATCAGCCCCAGCATTTT. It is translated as CASSPFNQPQHF.

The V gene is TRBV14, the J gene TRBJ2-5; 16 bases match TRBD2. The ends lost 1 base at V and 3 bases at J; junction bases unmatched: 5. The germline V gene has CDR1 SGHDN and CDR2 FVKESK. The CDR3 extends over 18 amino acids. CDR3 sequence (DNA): TGTGCCAGCAGCCAAGGACCGGGACTAGCGGGGGGGAAAGAGACCCAGTACTTC. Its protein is CASSQGPGLAGGKETQYF.

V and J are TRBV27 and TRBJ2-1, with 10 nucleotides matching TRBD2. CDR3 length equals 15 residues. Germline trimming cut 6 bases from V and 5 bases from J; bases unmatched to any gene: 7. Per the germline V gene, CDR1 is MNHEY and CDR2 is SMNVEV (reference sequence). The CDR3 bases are TGTGCCAGCAGAGGACTAGCGGTACTAGACAATGAGCAGTTCTTC. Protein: CASRGLAVLDNEQFF.

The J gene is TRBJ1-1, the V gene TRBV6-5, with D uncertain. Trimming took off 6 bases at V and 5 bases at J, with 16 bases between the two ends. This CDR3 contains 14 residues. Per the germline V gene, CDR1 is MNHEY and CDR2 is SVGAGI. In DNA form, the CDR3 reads TGTGCCAGCAGGCCTAACTTTGAAAGGACTGAAGCTTTCTTT. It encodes CASRPNFERTEAFF.

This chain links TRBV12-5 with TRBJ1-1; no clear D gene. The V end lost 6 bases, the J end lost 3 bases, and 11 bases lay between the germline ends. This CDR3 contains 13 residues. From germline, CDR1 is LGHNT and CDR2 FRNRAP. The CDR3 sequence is CASGSDGDTEAFF. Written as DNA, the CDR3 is TGTGCTAGTGGATCCGACGGCGACACTGAAGCTTTCTTT.

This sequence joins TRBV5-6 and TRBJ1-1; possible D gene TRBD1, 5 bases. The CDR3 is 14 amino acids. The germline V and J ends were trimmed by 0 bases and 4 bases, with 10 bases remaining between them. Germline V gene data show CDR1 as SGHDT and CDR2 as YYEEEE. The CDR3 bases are TGTGCCAGCAGCTTGGGGGGACGGAGCACTGAAGCTTTCTTT. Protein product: CASSLGGRSTEAFF.

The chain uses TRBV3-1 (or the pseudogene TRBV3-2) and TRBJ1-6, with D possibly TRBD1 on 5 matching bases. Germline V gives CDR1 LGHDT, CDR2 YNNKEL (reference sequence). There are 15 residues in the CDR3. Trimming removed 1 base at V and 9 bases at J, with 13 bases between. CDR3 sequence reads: CASSQVGAGGSPLHF. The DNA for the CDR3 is TGTGCCAGCAGCCAAGTTGGGGCAGGTGGTTCACCCCTCCACTTT.

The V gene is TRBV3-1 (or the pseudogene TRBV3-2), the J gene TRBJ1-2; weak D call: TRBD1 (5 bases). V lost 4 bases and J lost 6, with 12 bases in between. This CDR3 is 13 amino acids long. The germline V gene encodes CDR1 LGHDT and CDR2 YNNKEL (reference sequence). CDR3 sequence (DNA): TGTGCCAGCAGCCTCGGGGGGTGGCATGGCTACACCTTC. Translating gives CASSLGGWHGYTF.

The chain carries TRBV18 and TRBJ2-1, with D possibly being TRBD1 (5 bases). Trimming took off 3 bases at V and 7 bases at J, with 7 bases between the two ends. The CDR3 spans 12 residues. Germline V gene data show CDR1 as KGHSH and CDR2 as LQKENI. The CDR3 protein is CASSPQGNEQFF. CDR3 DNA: TGTGCCAGCTCACCTCAGGGAAATGAGCAGTTCTTC. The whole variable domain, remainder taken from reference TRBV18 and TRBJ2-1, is NAGVMQNPRHLVRRRGQEARLRCSPMKGHSHVYWYRQLPEEGLKFMVYLQKENIIDESGMPKERFSAEFPKEGPSILRIQQVVRGDSAAYFCASSPQGNEQFFGPGTRLTVL.

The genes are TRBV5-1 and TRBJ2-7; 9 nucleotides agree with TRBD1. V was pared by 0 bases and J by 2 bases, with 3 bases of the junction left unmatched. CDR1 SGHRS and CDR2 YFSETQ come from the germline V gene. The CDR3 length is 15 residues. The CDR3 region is CASSLVGQGPYEQYF. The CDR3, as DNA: TGCGCCAGCAGCTTGGTGGGACAGGGACCCTACGAGCAGTACTTC.

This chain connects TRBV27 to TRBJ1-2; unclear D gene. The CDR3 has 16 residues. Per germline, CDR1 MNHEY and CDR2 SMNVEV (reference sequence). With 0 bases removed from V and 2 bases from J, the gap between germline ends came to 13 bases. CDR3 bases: TGTGCCAGCAGTTTATCTTCCCTGAGCCCAAACTATGGCTACACCTTC. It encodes CASSLSSLSPNYGYTF.

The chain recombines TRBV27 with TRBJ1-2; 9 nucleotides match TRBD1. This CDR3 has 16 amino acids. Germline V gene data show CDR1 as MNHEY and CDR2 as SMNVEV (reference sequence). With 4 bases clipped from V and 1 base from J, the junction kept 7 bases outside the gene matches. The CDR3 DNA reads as TGTGCCAGCAGTTCAAACAGGGGGCTAGGTAACTATGGCTACACCTTC. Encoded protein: CASSSNRGLGNYGYTF.

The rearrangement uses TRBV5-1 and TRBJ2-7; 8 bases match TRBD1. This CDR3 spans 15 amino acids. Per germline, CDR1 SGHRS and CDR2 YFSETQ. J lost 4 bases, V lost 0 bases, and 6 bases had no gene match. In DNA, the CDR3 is TGCGCCAGCAGCTTGGAAGACAGGGGACTTTACGAGCAGTACTTC. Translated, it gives CASSLEDRGLYEQYF.

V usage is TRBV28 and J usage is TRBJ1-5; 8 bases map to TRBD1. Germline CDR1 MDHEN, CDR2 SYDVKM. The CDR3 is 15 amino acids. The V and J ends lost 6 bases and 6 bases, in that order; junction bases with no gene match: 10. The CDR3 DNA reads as TGTGCCAGCAGCCTAGGGGACAGGTTGGTTCAGCCCCAGCATTTT. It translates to CASSLGDRLVQPQHF.

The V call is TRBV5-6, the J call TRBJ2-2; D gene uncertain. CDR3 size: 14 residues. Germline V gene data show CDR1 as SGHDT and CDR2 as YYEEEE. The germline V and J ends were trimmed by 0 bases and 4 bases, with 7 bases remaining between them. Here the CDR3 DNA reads TGTGCCAGCAGCTTGGGCCTAATCACCGGGGAGCTGTTTTTT. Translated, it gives CASSLGLITGELFF.

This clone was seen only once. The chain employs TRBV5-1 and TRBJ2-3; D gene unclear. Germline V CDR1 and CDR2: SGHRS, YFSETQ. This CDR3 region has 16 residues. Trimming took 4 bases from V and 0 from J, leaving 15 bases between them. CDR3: CASSMMHSQSTDTQYF. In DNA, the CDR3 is TGCGCCAGCAGCATGATGCATTCACAGAGCACAGATACGCAGTATTTT.

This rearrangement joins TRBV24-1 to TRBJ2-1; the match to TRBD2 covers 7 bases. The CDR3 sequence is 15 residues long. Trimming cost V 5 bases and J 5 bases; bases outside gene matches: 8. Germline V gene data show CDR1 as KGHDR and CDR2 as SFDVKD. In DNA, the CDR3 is TGTGCCACCAGTGTCGGGCGGGGGAGGGACAATGAGCAGTTCTTC. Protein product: CATSVGRGRDNEQFF.

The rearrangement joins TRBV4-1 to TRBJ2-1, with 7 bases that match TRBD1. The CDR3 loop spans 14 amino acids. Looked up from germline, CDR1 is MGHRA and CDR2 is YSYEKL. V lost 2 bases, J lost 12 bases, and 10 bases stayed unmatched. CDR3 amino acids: CASSQHDRDSGQFF. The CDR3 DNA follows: TGCGCCAGCAGCCAACATGACCGGGACAGTGGGCAGTTCTTC.

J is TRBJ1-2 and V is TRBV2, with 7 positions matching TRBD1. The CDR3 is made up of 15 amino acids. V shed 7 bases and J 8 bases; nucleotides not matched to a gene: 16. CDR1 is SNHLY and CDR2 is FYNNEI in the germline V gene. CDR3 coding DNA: TGTGCCAGCATCCCCGGGACAGCCTCCCCTGGGGGCTACACCTTC. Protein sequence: CASIPGTASPGGYTF.

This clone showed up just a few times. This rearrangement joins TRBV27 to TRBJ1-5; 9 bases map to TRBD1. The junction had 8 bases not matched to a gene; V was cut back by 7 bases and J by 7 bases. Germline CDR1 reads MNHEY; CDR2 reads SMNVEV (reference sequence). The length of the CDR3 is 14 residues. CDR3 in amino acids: CASTPGQGMQPQHF. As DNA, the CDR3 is TGTGCCAGCACTCCGGGACAGGGAATGCAGCCCCAGCATTTT.